This is a list of T cell receptor beta chains from one sample in a study of T-cell memory formation after mild COVID-19. MiXCR, applied by TCRdb to the 5' RACE reads, yields one record per CDR3 protein. The sample contains under 250,000 distinct CDR3 sequences, over 15% of which appear only once. Source material: PBMCs or a T cell subset sorted from them (not recorded which). These receptors were taken from an adult woman who had mild COVID-19 (a few samples of this study predate the infection). Cell type and time point are not known. Each CDR3 is given with its conserved first and last residue. The D gene is left open where the match is weak. Rows may omit the clone size; those that give it use once, few, many or a size class.

CDR3 protein: CASSEARRGGFNYGYTF
CDR3 DNA: TGTGCCAGCAGTGAAGCTCGGCGGGGAGGCTTTAACTATGGCTACACCTTC
D gene: .
clone size: .
V gene: TRBV2
J gene: TRBJ1-2

CDR3 protein: CASSYAGTTPSYEQYF
CDR3 DNA: TGTGCCAGCAGCTATGCAGGGACTACCCCATCCTACGAGCAGTACTTC
D gene: TRBD2
clone size: .
V gene: TRBV7-2
J gene: TRBJ2-7

CDR3 protein: CATSDGTAARGYTF
CDR3 DNA: TGTGCCACCAGTGATGGGACAGCGGCTAGGGGCTACACCTTC
D gene: TRBD1
clone size: .
V gene: TRBV24-1
J gene: TRBJ1-2

CDR3 protein: CASSQDDQGSIYF
CDR3 DNA: TGTGCCAGCAGCCAGGACGACCAGGGGTCCATATATTTT
D gene: .
clone size: many
V gene: TRBV4-2
J gene: TRBJ1-3

CDR3 protein: CASTSPGGGWDEQYF
CDR3 DNA: TGTGCCAGCACCTCCCCCGGGGGAGGGTGGGACGAGCAGTACTTC
D gene: TRBD2
clone size: .
V gene: TRBV27
J gene: TRBJ2-7

CDR3 protein: CASSGRGRGQPQHF
CDR3 DNA: TGTGCCAGCAGCGGGAGGGGGCGCGGTCAGCCCCAGCATTTT
D gene: TRBD1
clone size: .
V gene: TRBV5-6
J gene: TRBJ1-5

CDR3 protein: CASSFPGLAGENEQFF
CDR3 DNA: TGTGCCAGCAGCTTCCCGGGACTAGCGGGAGAGAATGAGCAGTTCTTC
D gene: TRBD2
clone size: .
V gene: TRBV5-5
J gene: TRBJ2-1

CDR3 protein: CSGLDWGSEQYF
CDR3 DNA: TGCAGCGGGCTGGATTGGGGGAGCGAGCAGTACTTC
D gene: .
clone size: .
V gene: TRBV29-1
J gene: TRBJ2-7

CDR3 protein: CASSPWGVFSTGNTIYF
CDR3 DNA: TGTGCCAGCAGTCCTTGGGGGGTGTTCAGCACTGGAAACACCATATATTTT
D gene: .
clone size: few
V gene: TRBV12-3/TRBV12-4
J gene: TRBJ1-3

CDR3 protein: CASSEASHNYGYTF
CDR3 DNA: TGTGCCAGCAGTGAAGCAAGTCATAACTATGGCTACACCTTC
D gene: .
clone size: once
V gene: TRBV2
J gene: TRBJ1-2

CDR3 protein: CASRATGEAYGYTF
CDR3 DNA: TGTGCCAGCAGGGCCACAGGGGAGGCCTATGGCTACACCTTC
D gene: TRBD1
clone size: few
V gene: TRBV9
J gene: TRBJ1-2

CDR3 protein: CASSATGGNNEQFF
CDR3 DNA: TGTGCCAGTAGTGCAACAGGGGGGAACAATGAGCAGTTCTTC
D gene: TRBD1
clone size: .
V gene: TRBV19
J gene: TRBJ2-1

CDR3 protein: CASSYSRLAYSYEQYF
CDR3 DNA: TGTGCCAGCAGTTACTCGAGGCTAGCGTACTCCTACGAGCAGTACTTC
D gene: .
clone size: .
V gene: TRBV6-5
J gene: TRBJ2-7

CDR3 protein: CATSSSRTGVNTDTQYF
CDR3 DNA: TGTGCCACCAGTTCATCCAGGACAGGGGTCAACACAGATACGCAGTATTTT
D gene: TRBD1
clone size: few
V gene: TRBV24-1
J gene: TRBJ2-3

CDR3 protein: CSASGPTSGSSYEQYF
CDR3 DNA: TGCAGTGCTAGTGGGCCAACTAGCGGGAGTTCCTACGAGCAGTACTTC
D gene: TRBD2
clone size: few
V gene: TRBV20-1
J gene: TRBJ2-7

CDR3 protein: CSVLRAEGYTF
CDR3 DNA: TGCAGCGTTTTGCGGGCCGAGGGCTACACCTTC
D gene: .
clone size: .
V gene: TRBV29-1
J gene: TRBJ1-2

CDR3 protein: CASSTPRAAVYEQYF
CDR3 DNA: TGTGCCAGCAGCACCCCTCGCGCAGCCGTATACGAGCAGTACTTC
D gene: .
clone size: .
V gene: TRBV27
J gene: TRBJ2-7

CDR3 protein: CASSTGAGGQFEQFF
CDR3 DNA: TGTGCCAGCAGCACAGGGGCGGGGGGGCAGTTTGAGCAGTTCTTC
D gene: TRBD2
clone size: .
V gene: TRBV7-2
J gene: TRBJ2-1

CDR3 protein: CASSQGNHNEQFF
CDR3 DNA: TGCGCCAGCAGCCAGGGGAACCACAATGAGCAGTTCTTC
D gene: .
clone size: .
V gene: TRBV5-1
J gene: TRBJ2-1

CDR3 protein: CASSQGGLAGGSGELFF
CDR3 DNA: TGCGCCAGCAGCCAGGGCGGACTAGCGGGAGGGTCCGGGGAGCTGTTTTTT
D gene: TRBD2
clone size: .
V gene: TRBV4-3
J gene: TRBJ2-2

CDR3 protein: CASRQGGNNSPLHF
CDR3 DNA: TGTGCCAGCAGGCAGGGCGGAAATAATTCACCCCTCCACTTT
D gene: .
clone size: many
V gene: TRBV6-5
J gene: TRBJ1-6

CDR3 protein: CATSDLAGGRNEQFF
CDR3 DNA: TGTGCCACCAGTGATTTAGCGGGAGGTAGAAATGAGCAGTTCTTC
D gene: TRBD2
clone size: .
V gene: TRBV24-1
J gene: TRBJ2-1

CDR3 protein: CATSKNAADTQYF
CDR3 DNA: TGTGCCACCAGTAAAAACGCCGCAGATACGCAGTATTTT
D gene: .
clone size: .
V gene: TRBV24-1
J gene: TRBJ2-3

CDR3 protein: CASSLDGGPDTQYF
CDR3 DNA: TGCGCCAGCAGCTTGGACGGGGGGCCAGATACGCAGTATTTT
D gene: .
clone size: .
V gene: TRBV5-1
J gene: TRBJ2-3

CDR3 protein: CASSKTSSEQFF
CDR3 DNA: TGTGCCAGCAGCAAGACTAGCAGTGAGCAGTTCTTC
D gene: TRBD2
clone size: many
V gene: TRBV7-9
J gene: TRBJ2-1

CDR3 protein: CASSGGGKYNEQFF
CDR3 DNA: TGTGCCAGCAGTGGAGGGGGGAAGTACAATGAGCAGTTCTTC
D gene: .
clone size: .
V gene: TRBV2
J gene: TRBJ2-1

CDR3 protein: CASSLESSRASSYNEQFF
CDR3 DNA: TGTGCCAGCAGCTTAGAATCTTCCAGGGCGAGCTCCTACAATGAGCAGTTCTTC
D gene: .
clone size: .
V gene: TRBV7-6
J gene: TRBJ2-1

CDR3 protein: CASSETGTRHTGELFF
CDR3 DNA: TGTGCCAGCAGCGAAACCGGGACCCGCCACACCGGGGAGCTGTTTTTT
D gene: .
clone size: few
V gene: TRBV7-2
J gene: TRBJ2-2

CDR3 protein: CASSQGPGWSGSSLGYNEQFF
CDR3 DNA: TGTGCCAGCAGCCAAGGGCCCGGGTGGAGCGGGAGTTCTTTGGGCTACAATGAGCAGTTCTTC
D gene: TRBD2
clone size: few
V gene: TRBV4-2
J gene: TRBJ2-1